This is a list of T cell receptor beta chains from one sample in a study of cytomegalovirus exposure and HLA in healthy donors. TCRdb's table, derived via immunoSEQ multiplex PCR, lists solely in-frame clones and lacks some. The sample lists about 170,000 clones, around 73% occurring once. Sequencing used PBMCs. The receptors stem from a young woman in good health and CMV-seropositive. Both conserved end residues are part of each CDR3. D genes are given only for firm matches.

j_gene	v_gene	d_gene	CDR3aa	CDR3nt
TRBJ1-1	TRBV25-1	-	CASSKAGNANTEAFF	TGTGCCAGCAGTAAGGCAGGGAATGCGAACACTGAAGCTTTCTTT
TRBJ1-6	TRBV2	-	CASTRWAGFGISPLHF	TGTGCCAGCACCAGGTGGGCAGGGTTCGGAATTTCACCCCTCCACTTT
TRBJ2-1	TRBV9	-	CASSDRVHNEQFF	TGTGCCAGCAGCGACAGGGTTCACAATGAGCAGTTCTTC
TRBJ2-3	TRBV5-3	TRBD1	CARSETRDRGRICTDTQYF	TGTGCCAGAAGCGAAACCCGGGACAGGGGGCGAATATGCACAGATACGCAGTATTTT
TRBJ2-5	TRBV27	TRBD2	CASSLSSGGFQETQYF	TGTGCCAGCAGTTTAAGTAGCGGGGGCTTCCAAGAGACCCAGTACTTC
TRBJ1-2	TRBV5-4	-	CASSLSQRRGYGYTF	TGTGCCAGCAGTCTCAGCCAGCGAAGGGGCTATGGCTACACCTTC
TRBJ2-1	TRBV19	-	CASSYRGSEQFF	TGTGCCAGTAGCTACCGGGGGTCTGAGCAGTTCTTC
TRBJ2-5	TRBV5-1	-	CASSLDTDRETQYF	TGCGCCAGCAGCTTGGATACAGATCGAGAGACCCAGTACTTC
TRBJ1-4	TRBV5-1	-	CASSLGGTGLFEKLFF	TGCGCCAGCAGCTTGGGCGGGACTGGCCTTTTTGAAAAACTGTTTTTT
TRBJ1-4	TRBV5-1	-	CASSLEDSVKLFF	TGCGCCAGCAGCTTGGAGGACAGTGTAAAACTGTTTTTT